What follows are 25 T cell receptor beta chains derived from one specimen sequenced in a study of shared clonotypes between healthy human individuals (dated by TCRdb to 2020 to 2021). Library creation used the immunoSEQ multiplex PCR assay. TCRdb carries this immuneACCESS record with in-frame sequences only. Its versions omit some clonotypes, under half of them owing to an unresolved V gene in the studies checked, with the rest unexplained. This sample holds under 2,500,000 clones; about 94% were observed only once. The ten biggest clones cover around 0.13% of the sample. The material sequenced was naive CD4+ T cells sorted from blood. Sample cell subset or site, as interpreted from the label and publication: CD45RA+ positively selected. These receptors were taken from a man younger than 35 in good health.

V usage is TRBV18 and J usage is TRBJ2-7; either TRBD1 or TRBD2 may fit D (6 bases each). V lost 2 bases, J lost 3 bases, and 14 bases lay in between. The CDR3 length is 15 residues. The germline V gene has CDR1 KGHSH and CDR2 LQKENI. In DNA, the CDR3 is TGTGCCAGCTCACCATGGGGGGCAAAGGGCTACGAGCAGTACTTC. This encodes CASSPWGAKGYEQYF. The whole variable domain, remainder taken from reference TRBV18 and TRBJ2-7, is NAGVMQNPRHLVRRRGQEARLRCSPMKGHSHVYWYRQLPEEGLKFMVYLQKENIIDESGMPKERFSAEFPKEGPSILRIQQVVRGDSAAYFCASSPWGAKGYEQYFGPGTRLTVT.

This chain connects TRBV5-1 to TRBJ1-3, with D perhaps matching TRBD1 (6 bases). CDR1 is SGHRS, CDR2 YFSETQ, per germline. The CDR3 runs 14 residues. Trimming removed 9 bases from V and 0 bases from J, with 13 bases in between. The chain's CDR3 is CATYGQISGNTIYF. In nucleotides, the CDR3 is TGCGCCACCTATGGACAGATCTCTGGAAACACCATATATTTT.

This rearrangement joins TRBV19 to TRBJ2-7, with 8 positions matching TRBD2. This CDR3 spans 15 amino acids. J lost 5 bases, V lost 5 bases, and 11 bases had no gene match. Germline V lookup: CDR1 LNHDA, CDR2 SQIVND (reference sequence). Here the CDR3 reads CASSLIGRAVDEQYF. The CDR3 DNA is TGTGCCAGTAGTCTCATCGGGAGGGCCGTGGACGAGCAGTACTTC.

CDR3 DNA: TGCAGCGTGGCCGGGACAGGGGCCTACCAAGAGACCCAGTACTTC. Protein sequence: CSVAGTGAYQETQYF. V gene TRBV29-1 combines with J gene TRBJ2-5, with 10 bases matching TRBD1. The trim removed 6 bases at V and 0 bases at J, leaving 7 bases unmatched. The CDR3 sequence is 15 residues long. From germline, CDR1 is SQVTM and CDR2 ANQGSEA.

The V and J genes are TRBV10-3 and TRBJ1-1; D is ambiguous. Trimming took off 9 bases at V and 2 bases at J, with 13 bases between the two ends. The CDR3 spans 13 residues. Germline V lookup: CDR1 ENHRY, CDR2 SYGVKD. This CDR3 reads CAMAPGPNTEAFF. In DNA, the CDR3 is TGTGCCATGGCGCCAGGACCTAACACTGAAGCTTTCTTT.

This clone came up once. Other nucleotide sequences in the sample specify the same CDR3. The V gene is TRBV10-3, the J gene TRBJ1-2; 10 bases map to TRBD1. CDR3 size: 14 residues. Trimming cost V 6 bases and J 2 bases; bases outside gene matches: 3. Germline V gene data show CDR1 as ENHRY and CDR2 as SYGVKD. CDR3: CAIRPGQGNYGYTF. The CDR3 DNA is TGTGCCATCAGACCGGGACAGGGGAACTATGGCTACACCTTC.

This clone was seen just once. J is TRBJ2-7 and V is TRBV6-5, with 8 bases fitting TRBD1. Trimming removed 4 bases from V and 5 bases from J; junction bases left unmatched: 13. CDR3 length: 16 amino acids. Germline loops: CDR1 MNHEY, CDR2 SVGAGI. CDR3 nucleotide sequence: TGTGCCAGCAGTTCCACCATTGACAGGGGTCTCCACGAGCAGTACTTC. Its translation: CASSSTIDRGLHEQYF.

About this clone: Other nucleotide sequences in the sample specify the same CDR3. The rearrangement links TRBV29-1 to TRBJ1-2; D is perhaps TRBD1 (5 bases). This CDR3 has 12 residues. Per the germline V gene, CDR1 is SQVTM and CDR2 is ANQGSEA. V shed 4 bases and J shed 4 bases, with 10 bases lying between them. CDR3 sequence: CSVGRAGYGYTF. The CDR3 nucleotides read TGCAGCGTTGGCAGGGCCGGCTATGGCTACACCTTC.

This chain uses TRBV18 with TRBJ2-5; TRBD2 might be the D (5 bases). CDR1 and CDR2 from the germline V gene are KGHSH and LQKENI. The CDR3 is made up of 14 amino acids. Trimming took 3 bases from V and 1 from J, leaving 9 bases between them. CDR3 bases: TGTGCCAGCTCACCTCGGCGGGTCCAAGAGACCCAGTACTTC. Encoded protein: CASSPRRVQETQYF.

J is TRBJ1-5 and V is TRBV11-2; D is unresolved. This CDR3 is built from 13 residues. CDR1 and CDR2 from the germline V gene are SGHAT and FQNNGV. Trimming removed 3 bases from V and 9 bases from J, with 12 bases in between. In DNA form, the CDR3 reads TGTGCCAGCAGCTTGGAAAGCCGTTGGCCCCAGCATTTT. It codes for CASSLESRWPQHF. Using reference TRBV11-2 and TRBJ1-5 for the parts outside the CDR3, the full variable domain is EAGVAQSPRYKIIEKRQSVAFWCNPISGHATLYWYQQILGQGPKLLIQFQNNGVVDDSQLPKDRFSAERLKGVDSTLKIQPAKLEDSAVYLCASSLESRWPQHFGDGTRLSIL.

The CDR3 loop is CASDFDRVGTEAFF. CDR3 DNA sequence: TGTGCCAGCGACTTCGACCGGGTCGGGACTGAAGCTTTCTTT. The chain links TRBV7-9 to TRBJ1-1; D call uncertain. V was cut by 8 bases and J by 5 bases, with 18 bases left in between. The germline CDR1 and CDR2 sequences are SEHNR and FQNEAQ (reference sequence). This CDR3 comprises 14 residues.

The V and J genes are TRBV18 and TRBJ1-5, with D tentatively TRBD1 (5 bases). Germline CDR1 KGHSH, CDR2 LQKENI. V lost 6 bases, J lost 7 bases, and 16 bases lay in between. The CDR3 runs 14 residues. CDR3 DNA sequence: TGTGCCAGCTCGACCGGGGAGGGGAGCCAGCCCCAGCATTTT. It specifies CASSTGEGSQPQHF.

The genes are TRBV18 and TRBJ1-2; D ambiguous. The V and J ends lost 0 bases and 0 bases respectively, with 8 bases between them. The CDR3 extends over 15 amino acids. The germline gives CDR1 KGHSH, CDR2 LQKENI. CDR3: CASSPPGASNYGYTF. The CDR3 region has the DNA TGTGCCAGCTCACCACCGGGAGCCTCTAACTATGGCTACACCTTC.

The chain joins TRBV15 to TRBJ2-3, with D perhaps TRBD1 or TRBD2 (5 bases each). CDR1 is LNHNV and CDR2 is YYDKDF in the germline V gene (reference sequence). The CDR3 is 16 residues long. Trimming took 4 bases from V and 4 from J, leaving 18 bases between them. The CDR3 DNA sequence: TGTGCCACCAGCATCAACGCCCGGGGCCGTTCAGATACGCAGTATTTT. Protein product: CATSINARGRSDTQYF.

The V and J genes are TRBV7-2 and TRBJ1-2; D remains unclear. V was trimmed by 0 bases and J by 4 bases, leaving 12 bases between them. Germline CDR1 and CDR2: SGHTA and FQGNSA. The CDR3 is made up of 15 amino acids. The CDR3 loop is CASSLARAGIYGYTF. In DNA form, the CDR3 reads TGTGCCAGCAGCTTAGCGAGGGCAGGCATCTATGGCTACACCTTC.

This clone has only a few counts. This rearrangement joins TRBV30 to TRBJ1-5; D might be TRBD1 (6 bases). The CDR3 length is 16 residues. Trimming took 3 bases from V and 3 from J, leaving 18 bases between them. Germline-derived CDR1 and CDR2 are GTSNPN and SVGIG (reference sequence). The CDR3 region has the DNA TGTGCCTGGAGACCACAGGGAAGAGGGAACAATCAGCCCCAGCATTTT. Protein product: CAWRPQGRGNNQPQHF.

This clone was found once. The chain couples TRBV1 to TRBJ2-1; no DNA check was done on the table's D call, TRBD2. TRBV1 is a pseudogene locus. The CDR3 totals 11 residues. The CDR3 here is CLMESYNEQFF. CDR3 DNA sequence: TGCTTGATGGAGAGCTACAATGAGCAGTTCTTC.

The genes are TRBV4-1 and TRBJ2-7; 10 bases map to TRBD1. The CDR3 runs 16 residues. J was trimmed by 2 bases and V by 5 bases; bases with no gene match: 9. CDR1 is MGHRA and CDR2 is YSYEKL in the germline V gene. The chain's CDR3 is CASSKEATGGPYEQYF. CDR3 DNA sequence: TGCGCCAGCAGCAAGGAGGCGACAGGGGGCCCCTACGAGCAGTACTTC.

About this clone itself: Other nucleotide sequences in the sample specify the same CDR3. V usage is TRBV7-9 and J usage is TRBJ2-3, with 9 bases aligning to TRBD1. Germline loops: CDR1 SEHNR, CDR2 FQNEAQ (reference sequence). The CDR3 extends over 15 amino acids. V shed 1 base and J 1 base; nucleotides not matched to a gene: 0. The CDR3: CASSLGQGGTDTQYF. The CDR3 bases are TGTGCCAGCAGCTTAGGACAGGGGGGCACAGATACGCAGTATTTT.

A note on this clone: The same CDR3 also results from other DNA sequences found in this sample. The chain recombines TRBV5-1 with TRBJ1-1; 7 nucleotides agree with TRBD1. Trimming removed 0 bases from V and 0 bases from J; junction bases left unmatched: 2. Germline V gives CDR1 SGHRS, CDR2 YFSETQ. The CDR3 is made up of 15 amino acids. The CDR3 bases are TGCGCCAGCAGCTTGGTACAGGGGCTGAACACTGAAGCTTTCTTT. This translates into CASSLVQGLNTEAFF.

On this clone itself: Other DNA sequences from this sample encode an identical CDR3 as well. V usage is TRBV30 and J usage is TRBJ1-6; TRBD1 might be the D (5 bases). Trimming left V 0 bases short and J 0 bases short, with 12 bases between. The CDR3 is 17 residues long. The germline CDR1 and CDR2 sequences are GTSNPN and SVGIG (reference sequence). The CDR3 loop reads CAWSVHRTSSYNSPLHF. In DNA form, the CDR3 reads TGTGCCTGGAGTGTCCACAGGACGAGCTCCTATAATTCACCCCTCCACTTT.

The J gene is TRBJ1-2, the V gene TRBV9, with D hard to call. V dropped 0 bases and J dropped 4 bases, with 19 bases sitting between them. The CDR3 has 17 residues. Germline CDR1 reads SGDLS; CDR2 reads YYNGEE. The DNA for the CDR3 is TGTGCCAGCAGCGTAGGAGAGGAGAGGGCAGGCCCCTATGGCTACACCTTC. Translation gives CASSVGEERAGPYGYTF.

The rearrangement links TRBV10-3 to TRBJ1-6, with 7 positions matching TRBD1. This CDR3 comprises 13 residues. Germline V gene lookup returns CDR1 ENHRY and CDR2 SYGVKD. The trim removed 8 bases at V and 6 bases at J, leaving 4 bases unmatched. The CDR3 region is CAIRDSRNSPLHF. The CDR3 bases are TGTGCCATCCGGGACAGCCGTAATTCACCCCTCCACTTT.

The J gene is TRBJ1-6, the V gene TRBV20-1; D call uncertain. The CDR3 extends over 11 amino acids. Germline V gene lookup returns CDR1 DFQATT and CDR2 SNEGSKA (reference sequence). Trimming left V 1 base short and J 9 bases short, with 4 bases between. CDR3 sequence reads: CSARGVSPLHF. The CDR3 DNA reads TGCAGTGCTAGAGGGGTTTCACCCCTCCACTTT.

This chain connects TRBV6-5 to TRBJ1-1, with D uncertain. This CDR3 has 15 amino acids. Trimming pared 6 bases from V and 0 bases from J, leaving 14 bases between. Germline CDR1 MNHEY, CDR2 SVGAGI. CDR3: CASSPSEGMNTEAFF. The CDR3, as DNA: TGTGCCAGCAGCCCGTCAGAGGGCATGAACACTGAAGCTTTCTTT.